The 30 T cell receptor beta chains below were found in one sample sequenced in a study of T cells after yellow fever vaccination. TCRdb itself ran the 5' RACE reads through MiXCR, one entry per CDR3 protein. The data show tens of thousands of distinct CDR3 sequences, roughly 7.7% seen once. The input for sequencing was CD8+ T cells sorted from PBMCs, taken on the day of the yellow fever booster vaccination. Source of these receptors: a man aged 25-40 years who received the YFV17D yellow fever vaccine.

V and J are TRBV18 and TRBJ2-1, with 11 bases that match TRBD2. V trimming: 11 bases; J trimming: 10 bases; junction bases outside the gene matches: 4. The CDR3 contains 11 residues. Germline-derived CDR1 and CDR2 are KGHSH and LQKENI. CDR3 DNA sequence: TGTGCCTCACTAGCGGGAGTAGAGCAGTTCTTC. It codes for CASLAGVEQFF.

This rearrangement joins TRBV9 to TRBJ2-1; TRBD2 matches at 8 bases. V gave up 2 bases and J gave up 7 bases; unmatched junction bases: 8. The CDR3 has 15 amino acids. CDR1 is SGDLS and CDR2 is YYNGEE in the germline V gene. The CDR3, as DNA: TGTGCCAGCAGCGTTGGAATAGCGGGAATAAATGAGCAGTTCTTC. Amino acid sequence: CASSVGIAGINEQFF.

The chain links TRBV27 to TRBJ2-7; D ambiguous. The length of the CDR3 is 13 residues. Germline values: CDR1 MNHEY, CDR2 SMNVEV (reference sequence). Trimming took 3 bases from V and 0 from J, leaving 6 bases between them. The CDR3 here is CASSFVGSYEQYF. The CDR3 DNA sequence: TGTGCCAGCAGTTTCGTAGGCTCCTACGAGCAGTACTTC.

This clonotype was counted only a few times. The chain couples TRBV20-1 to TRBJ2-1; 12 positions match TRBD2. Germline V CDR1 and CDR2: DFQATT, SNEGSKA (reference sequence). V shed 4 bases and J 8 bases; nucleotides not matched to a gene: 6. There are 14 residues in the CDR3. The CDR3 DNA reads TGCAGTGCTATTCTAGCGGGAGGGTGGGATGAGCAGTTCTTC. This gives the protein CSAILAGGWDEQFF.

This clonotype was detected many times. The J gene is TRBJ2-1, the V gene TRBV7-6, with a weak D call TRBD1 (7 bases). Trimming removed 4 bases from V and 3 bases from J, with 13 bases in between. CDR3 size: 15 residues. The germline CDR1 and CDR2 sequences are SGHVS and FNYEAQ. Written as DNA, the CDR3 is TGTGCCAGCAGCTCCGCAGGGGGGCTCTACAATGAGCAGTTCTTC. Translation: CASSSAGGLYNEQFF.

This clonotype has a count of ten or more. The V gene is TRBV7-9, the J gene TRBJ2-5, with D uncertain. The CDR3 spans 14 residues. V was clipped by 1 base and J by 1 base, with 7 bases between them. The V gene's germline CDR1 is SEHNR and CDR2 FQNEAQ (reference sequence). The CDR3 reads CASSLDFVQETQYF. CDR3 in DNA: TGTGCCAGCAGCTTAGACTTTGTCCAAGAGACCCAGTACTTC.

This clonotype occurred once. One end of the junction does not line up with germline, which may come from a read error. The rearrangement links TRBV2 to TRBJ1-5; 7 bases align to TRBD1. Germline CDR1 SNHLY, CDR2 FYNNEI. The CDR3 length is 18 residues. The CDR3 region is CASSGAGTVGNSNHPQHF. In DNA form, the CDR3 reads TGCGCCAGCAGTGGGGCCGGGACAGTAGGAAATAGCAATCATCCCCAGCATTTT.

The V gene is TRBV20-1, the J gene TRBJ2-5; 8 bases agree with TRBD2. The CDR3 is made up of 23 amino acids. Germline CDR1 reads DFQATT; CDR2 reads SNEGSKA (reference sequence). J lost 5 bases, V lost 1 base, and 33 bases had no gene match. Here the CDR3 DNA reads TGCAGTGCTAGAGTGGGTGGGACTAGTCCTTTACCGGCTCCCCCAGCCAAAAGGGAGACCCAGTACTTC. Its translation is CSARVGGTSPLPAPPAKRETQYF.

In this sample, this clonotype turned up many times. The genes are TRBV4-3 and TRBJ2-7; TRBD2 aligns across 7 bases. The CDR3 length is 18 residues. V was pared by 2 bases and J by 3 bases, with 16 bases of the junction left unmatched. Looked up from germline, CDR1 is LGHNA and CDR2 is YSLEER. The CDR3 spells CASSQSFLGLLADYEQYF. CDR3 bases: TGCGCCAGCAGCCAATCCTTCTTGGGGCTTCTAGCGGACTACGAGCAGTACTTC.

This clonotype was seen a few times. The chain recombines TRBV14 with TRBJ2-7; D is undetermined. V was cut by 1 base and J by 6 bases, with 16 bases left in between. The CDR3 is made up of 15 amino acids. Germline V gene lookup returns CDR1 SGHDN and CDR2 FVKESK. CDR3 DNA: TGTGCCAGCAGCCAAGTTTGGTCCGCCTACGCCGAGCAGTACTTC. It codes for CASSQVWSAYAEQYF.

This chain connects TRBV24-1 to TRBJ2-7, with D perhaps matching TRBD1 (6 bases). The CDR3 is 13 amino acids. V dropped 7 bases and J dropped 3 bases, with 12 bases sitting between them. Germline CDR1 reads KGHDR; CDR2 reads SFDVKD. The CDR3 sequence is CATSAGQNYEQYF. In DNA form, the CDR3 reads TGTGCCACCAGCGCAGGACAGAACTACGAGCAGTACTTC.

This clonotype appeared a few times. The V and J genes are TRBV6-1 and TRBJ2-1; a possible D gene is TRBD2 (5 bases). Germline CDR1 reads MNHNS; CDR2 reads SASEGT. The V and J ends lost 2 bases and 7 bases respectively, with 15 bases between them. The CDR3 length is 15 residues. DNA of the CDR3: TGTGCCAGCAGTGAATCGGGAAGGAAGGCAAATGAGCAGTTCTTC. It specifies CASSESGRKANEQFF.

The chain combines TRBV20-1 with TRBJ2-3; tentatively, D is TRBD2 (6 bases). The germline V gene has CDR1 DFQATT and CDR2 SNEGSKA (reference sequence). The CDR3 covers 15 residues. The V end was cut by 5 bases, the J end by 2 bases, with 17 bases between. CDR3 DNA sequence: TGCAGTGCTGAGCGGGCTAGCGCCAACACAGATACGCAGTATTTT. Translated, it gives CSAERASANTDTQYF.

This clonotype was recorded at least ten times. V usage is TRBV7-9 and J usage is TRBJ2-4; 9 bases match TRBD1. CDR1 is SEHNR and CDR2 is FQNEAQ in the germline V gene (reference sequence). The CDR3 has 16 residues. The ends lost 5 bases at V and 0 bases at J; junction bases unmatched: 5. The CDR3 DNA follows: TGTGCCAGCAGCCCGTGGACAGGGGAAGCCAAAAACATTCAGTACTTC. It is translated as CASSPWTGEAKNIQYF.

This clonotype was seen more than once but under ten times. This chain links TRBV19 with TRBJ2-3; TRBD1 or TRBD2 may be the D gene (5 bases each). CDR1 is LNHDA, CDR2 SQIVND, per germline (reference sequence). The CDR3 consists of 13 residues. Trimming pared 7 bases from V and 4 bases from J, leaving 12 bases between. CDR3: CASMGVAPDTQYF. The DNA for the CDR3 is TGTGCCAGTATGGGGGTAGCCCCAGATACGCAGTATTTT. Variable domain in full (rest from reference TRBV19 and TRBJ2-3): DGGITQSPKYLFRKEGQNVTLSCEQNLNHDAMYWYRQDPGQGLRLIYYSQIVNDFQKGDIAEGYSVSREKKESFPLTVTSAQKNPTAFYLCASMGVAPDTQYFGPGTRLTVL.

This clonotype was counted a few times. The CDR3 loop is CASSLLAGDNEKLFF. CDR3 bases: TGTGCCAGCAGTTTATTGGCGGGGGATAATGAAAAACTGTTTTTT. The rearrangement links TRBV28 to TRBJ1-4; D may be TRBD1 (5 bases). With 1 base removed from V and 4 bases from J, the gap between germline ends came to 10 bases. Germline assignment: CDR1 MDHEN and CDR2 SYDVKM. This CDR3 has 15 residues. Full variable domain (outside the CDR3, taken from reference TRBV28 and TRBJ1-4): DVKVTQSSRYLVKRTGEKVFLECVQDMDHENMFWYRQDPGLGLRLIYFSYDVKMKEKGDIPEGYSVSREKKERFSLILESASTNQTSMYLCASSLLAGDNEKLFFGSGTQLSVL.

The rearrangement links TRBV4-3 to TRBJ2-7; D remains unclear. The CDR3 length is 14 residues. V was shortened by 1 base and J by 0 bases, with 7 bases between the two germline ends. The germline V gene encodes CDR1 LGHNA and CDR2 YSLEER. The CDR3: CASSQALLSYEQYF. CDR3 bases: TGCGCCAGCAGCCAAGCCTTGCTCTCCTACGAGCAGTACTTC.

This chain joins TRBV18 and TRBJ2-7; possible D gene TRBD2, 6 bases. V was pared by 3 bases and J by 6 bases, with 9 bases between. CDR1 and CDR2 from the germline V gene are KGHSH and LQKENI. The length of the CDR3 is 12 residues. CDR3: CASSPGGSEQYF. As DNA, the CDR3 is TGTGCCAGCTCACCGGGAGGATCCGAGCAGTACTTC.

The chain joins TRBV7-3 to TRBJ2-6, with 7 bases lining up with TRBD1. From germline, CDR1 is SGHTA and CDR2 FQGTGA. The CDR3 covers 16 residues. Trimming cost V 0 bases and J 3 bases; bases outside gene matches: 2. CDR3 region: CASSLTGGYGANVLTF. The CDR3 nucleotides read TGTGCCAGCAGCTTAACAGGGGGCTATGGGGCCAACGTCCTGACTTTC.

This chain links TRBV4-2 with TRBJ1-4; perhaps TRBD1 as D (6 bases). The CDR3 is 14 residues long. CDR1 is LGHNA and CDR2 is YNFKEQ in the germline V gene. Trimming took off 4 bases at V and 12 bases at J, with 18 bases between the two ends. The chain's CDR3 is CASSPGAPKGELFF. In nucleotides, the CDR3 is TGTGCCAGCAGCCCCGGGGCACCCAAGGGGGAACTGTTTTTT.

The V call is TRBV18, the J call TRBJ2-1; tentatively, D is TRBD1 (6 bases). This CDR3 region has 16 residues. Looked up from germline, CDR1 is KGHSH and CDR2 is LQKENI. V was cut by 3 bases and J by 0 bases, with 12 bases left in between. The CDR3 sequence: CASSPRQVSSYNEQFF. For the CDR3, the DNA is TGTGCCAGCTCACCTAGACAGGTGAGCTCCTACAATGAGCAGTTCTTC.

This clonotype was seen more than once but under ten times. The J gene is TRBJ2-1, the V gene TRBV12-3 or TRBV12-4; 14 nucleotides line up with TRBD2. After removal of 4 bases from V and 4 bases from J, the junction contained 6 bases not matched to a gene. CDR3 size: 17 residues. The CDR3 here is CASSSGTSGRLYNEQFF. The CDR3, as DNA: TGTGCCAGCAGTTCCGGGACTAGCGGGAGACTATACAATGAGCAGTTCTTC.

The CDR3 loop reads CASSPLQGANEQFF. The DNA for the CDR3 is TGTGCCAGCAGCCCATTGCAGGGTGCCAATGAGCAGTTCTTC. The J gene is TRBJ2-1, the V gene TRBV28, with a possible D match to TRBD1 (5 bases). V was trimmed by 6 bases and J by 6 bases, leaving 15 bases between them. Per germline, CDR1 MDHEN and CDR2 SYDVKM. The CDR3 length is 14 residues. The full variable domain, rest sourced from reference TRBV28 and TRBJ2-1, is DVKVTQSSRYLVKRTGEKVFLECVQDMDHENMFWYRQDPGLGLRLIYFSYDVKMKEKGDIPEGYSVSREKKERFSLILESASTNQTSMYLCASSPLQGANEQFFGPGTRLTVL.

This clonotype appeared a few times. V gene TRBV6-1 combines with J gene TRBJ2-1, with 8 bases fitting TRBD1. The CDR3 runs to 13 residues. V shed 7 bases, J shed 7 bases, and the junction held 6 bases outside the gene matches. CDR1 is MNHNS and CDR2 is SASEGT in the germline V gene. The CDR3 is CASTMDRENEQFF. The CDR3 DNA reads as TGTGCCAGCACTATGGACAGGGAAAATGAGCAGTTCTTC.

The chain has TRBV6-5 and TRBJ2-1; D is perhaps TRBD2 (5 bases). This CDR3 is 15 amino acids long. Germline V CDR1 and CDR2: MNHEY, SVGAGI. V gave up 2 bases and J gave up 5 bases, with 13 bases separating them. The CDR3 here is CASSYVQSGNNEQFF. For the CDR3, the DNA is TGTGCCAGCAGTTACGTACAGTCGGGAAACAATGAGCAGTTCTTC.

The chain links TRBV15 to TRBJ2-7; a weak D match, TRBD1 (5 bases). In germline, CDR1 is LNHNV, CDR2 YYDKDF (reference sequence). The CDR3 is 14 amino acids. The germline V and J ends were trimmed by 0 bases and 5 bases, with 11 bases remaining between them. CDR3 residues: CATSRDGARDEQYF. Here the CDR3 DNA reads TGTGCCACCAGCAGAGATGGGGCAAGAGACGAGCAGTACTTC.

This clonotype appeared many times. The chain uses TRBV29-1 and TRBJ2-2; D unclear. Trimming left V 7 bases short and J 3 bases short, with 12 bases between. The CDR3 sequence is 13 residues long. Germline V gene data show CDR1 as SQVTM and CDR2 as ANQGSEA. The CDR3 loop reads CSATTGHTGELFF. CDR3 sequence (DNA): TGCAGCGCCACGACTGGACACACCGGGGAGCTGTTTTTT.

The chain recombines TRBV19 with TRBJ2-6; no reliable D call. Germline assignment: CDR1 LNHDA and CDR2 SQIVND (reference sequence). This CDR3 has 17 amino acids. V dropped 1 base and J dropped 0 bases, with 10 bases sitting between them. CDR3 in amino acids: CASSIVHPNSGANVLTF. CDR3 nucleotides: TGTGCCAGTAGTATAGTTCATCCGAACTCTGGGGCCAACGTCCTGACTTTC.

This clonotype was detected ten times or more. The chain has TRBV15 and TRBJ2-2, with 10 bases aligning to TRBD2. After removal of 3 bases from V and 4 bases from J, the junction contained 2 bases not matched to a gene. CDR3 length equals 15 residues. CDR1 is LNHNV, CDR2 YYDKDF, per germline (reference sequence). For the CDR3, the DNA is TGTGCCACCAGCAGGGGGACTAGCGTCACCGGGGAGCTGTTTTTT. Protein sequence: CATSRGTSVTGELFF.

This clonotype was recorded many times. The CDR3 nucleotides read TGTGCCATCAGTGGGCCTGATATAGGGGAACAGACCCAGTACTTC. Residues: CAISGPDIGEQTQYF. The J gene is TRBJ2-5, the V gene TRBV10-3; D is perhaps TRBD1 (5 bases). Germline V gene lookup returns CDR1 ENHRY and CDR2 SYGVKD. The germline V and J ends were trimmed by 4 bases and 6 bases, with 18 bases remaining between them. This CDR3 has 15 residues.